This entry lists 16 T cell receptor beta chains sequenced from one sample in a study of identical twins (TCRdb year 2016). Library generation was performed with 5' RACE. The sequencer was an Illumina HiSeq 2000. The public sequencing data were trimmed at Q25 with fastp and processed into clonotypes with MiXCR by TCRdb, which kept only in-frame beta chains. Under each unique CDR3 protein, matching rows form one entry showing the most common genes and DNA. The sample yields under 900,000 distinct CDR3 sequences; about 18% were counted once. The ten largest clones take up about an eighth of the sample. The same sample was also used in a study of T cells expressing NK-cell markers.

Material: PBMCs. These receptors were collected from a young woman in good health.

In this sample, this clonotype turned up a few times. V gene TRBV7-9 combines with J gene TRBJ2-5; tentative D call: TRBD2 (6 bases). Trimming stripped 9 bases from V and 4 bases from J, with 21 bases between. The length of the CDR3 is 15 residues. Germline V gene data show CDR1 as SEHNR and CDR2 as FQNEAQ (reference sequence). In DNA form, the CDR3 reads TGTGCCAGGTCGTCGGTCGGCGGGGCGACAGAGACCCAGTACTTC. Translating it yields CARSSVGGATETQYF.

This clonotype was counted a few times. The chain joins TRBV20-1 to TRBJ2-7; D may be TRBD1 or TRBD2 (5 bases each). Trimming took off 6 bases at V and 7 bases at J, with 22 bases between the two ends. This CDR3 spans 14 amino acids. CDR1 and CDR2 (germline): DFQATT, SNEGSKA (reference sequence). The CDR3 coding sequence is TGCAGTGCCCTACTTCAGGCAGGGTCGGGAGAGCAGTACTTC. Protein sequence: CSALLQAGSGEQYF.

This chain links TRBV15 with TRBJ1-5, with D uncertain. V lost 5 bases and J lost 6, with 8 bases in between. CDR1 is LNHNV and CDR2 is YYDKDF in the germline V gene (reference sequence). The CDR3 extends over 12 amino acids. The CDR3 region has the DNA TGTGCCACCAGCCGACAATTTCAGCCCCAGCATTTT. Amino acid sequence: CATSRQFQPQHF.

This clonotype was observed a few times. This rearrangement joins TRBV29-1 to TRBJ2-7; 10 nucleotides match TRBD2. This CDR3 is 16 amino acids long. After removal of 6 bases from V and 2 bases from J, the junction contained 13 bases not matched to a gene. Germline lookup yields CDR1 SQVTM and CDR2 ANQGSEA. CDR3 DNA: TGCAGCGTCGAACCAACTACTAGCGGGGAAGCCTACGAGCAGTACTTC. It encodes CSVEPTTSGEAYEQYF.

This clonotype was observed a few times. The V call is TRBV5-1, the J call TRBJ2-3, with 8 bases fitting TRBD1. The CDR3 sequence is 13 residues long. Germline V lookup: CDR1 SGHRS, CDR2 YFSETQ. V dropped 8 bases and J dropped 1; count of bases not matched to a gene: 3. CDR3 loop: CASETGGTDTQYF. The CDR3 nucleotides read TGCGCCAGTGAGACAGGGGGCACAGATACGCAGTATTTT.

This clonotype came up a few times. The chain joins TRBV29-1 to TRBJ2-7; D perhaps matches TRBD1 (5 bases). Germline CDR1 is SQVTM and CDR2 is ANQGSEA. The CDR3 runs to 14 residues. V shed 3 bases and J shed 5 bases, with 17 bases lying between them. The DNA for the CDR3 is TGCAGCGTTGAGGTCAGGACATCTAAGGACGAGCAGTACTTC. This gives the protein CSVEVRTSKDEQYF.

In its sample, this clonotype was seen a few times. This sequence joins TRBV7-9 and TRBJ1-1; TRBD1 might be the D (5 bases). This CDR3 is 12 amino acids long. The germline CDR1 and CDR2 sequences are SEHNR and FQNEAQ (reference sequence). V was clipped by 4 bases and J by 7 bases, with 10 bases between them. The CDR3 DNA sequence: TGTGCCAGCAGCTCGGGACCCGGTGAAGCTTTCTTT. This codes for CASSSGPGEAFF.

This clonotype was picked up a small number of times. CDR3: CACPRERSDTQYF. The CDR3 DNA is TGTGCCTGCCCGAGGGAAAGGTCAGATACGCAGTATTTT. The V call is TRBV30, the J call TRBJ2-3; a weak D match, TRBD2 (5 bases). V lost 6 bases and J lost 4, with 14 bases in between. This CDR3 has 13 amino acids. Germline V gene lookup returns CDR1 GTSNPN and CDR2 SVGIG (reference sequence).

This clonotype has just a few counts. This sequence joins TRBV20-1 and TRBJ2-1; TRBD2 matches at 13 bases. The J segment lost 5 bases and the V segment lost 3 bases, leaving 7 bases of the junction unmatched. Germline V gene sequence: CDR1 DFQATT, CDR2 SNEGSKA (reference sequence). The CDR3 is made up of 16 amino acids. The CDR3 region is CSASGLAGARHNEQFF. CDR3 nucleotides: TGCAGTGCTAGCGGACTAGCGGGAGCTCGTCACAATGAGCAGTTCTTC.

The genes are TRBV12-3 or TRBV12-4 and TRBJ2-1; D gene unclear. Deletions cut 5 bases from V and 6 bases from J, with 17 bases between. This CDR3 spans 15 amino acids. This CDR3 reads CASSSPVEAPNEQFF. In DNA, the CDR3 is TGTGCCAGCAGTAGTCCCGTCGAAGCCCCCAATGAGCAGTTCTTC.

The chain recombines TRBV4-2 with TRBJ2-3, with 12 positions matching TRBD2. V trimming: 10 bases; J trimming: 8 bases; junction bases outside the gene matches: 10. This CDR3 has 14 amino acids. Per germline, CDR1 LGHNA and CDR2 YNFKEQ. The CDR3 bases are TGTGCCATGAGCCCCGGGACTAGCGGGTTTACGCAGTATTTT. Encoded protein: CAMSPGTSGFTQYF.

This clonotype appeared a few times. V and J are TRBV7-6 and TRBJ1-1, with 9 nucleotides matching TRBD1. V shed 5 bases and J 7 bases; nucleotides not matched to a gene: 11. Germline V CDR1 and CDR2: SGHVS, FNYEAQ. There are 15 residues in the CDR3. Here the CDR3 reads CASSTGTGTANEAFF. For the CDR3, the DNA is TGTGCCAGCAGCACCGGGACAGGGACGGCCAATGAAGCTTTCTTT.

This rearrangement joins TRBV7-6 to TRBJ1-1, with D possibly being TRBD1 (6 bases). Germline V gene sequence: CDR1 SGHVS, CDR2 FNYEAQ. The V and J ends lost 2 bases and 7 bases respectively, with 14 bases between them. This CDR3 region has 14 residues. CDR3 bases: TGTGCCAGCAGCTTATCACAGGGATCGGGTGAAGCTTTCTTT. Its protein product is CASSLSQGSGEAFF.

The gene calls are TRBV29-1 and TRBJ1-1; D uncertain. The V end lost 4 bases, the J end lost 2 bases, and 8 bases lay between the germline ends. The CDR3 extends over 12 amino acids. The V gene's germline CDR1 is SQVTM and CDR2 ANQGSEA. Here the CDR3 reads CSVGPPNTEAFF. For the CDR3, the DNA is TGCAGCGTTGGACCCCCAAACACTGAAGCTTTCTTT.

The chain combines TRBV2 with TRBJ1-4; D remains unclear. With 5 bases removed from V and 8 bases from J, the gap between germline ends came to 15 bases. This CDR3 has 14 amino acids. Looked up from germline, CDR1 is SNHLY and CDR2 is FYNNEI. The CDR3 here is CASSPSYAGEKLFF. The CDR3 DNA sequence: TGTGCCAGCAGTCCATCATACGCGGGGGAAAAACTGTTTTTT.

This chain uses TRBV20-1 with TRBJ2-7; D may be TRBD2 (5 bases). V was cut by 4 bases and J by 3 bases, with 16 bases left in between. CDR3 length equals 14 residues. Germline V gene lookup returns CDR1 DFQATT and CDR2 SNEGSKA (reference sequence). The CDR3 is CSATSPSPRYEQYF. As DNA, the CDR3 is TGCAGTGCTACATCCCCTAGCCCTCGCTACGAGCAGTACTTC.